These 20 T cell receptor beta chains were sequenced from one sample in a study of blood T cell repertoires in COVID-19. Sequencing was performed with immunoSEQ multiplex PCR; in TCRdb, only in-frame clones are kept and a portion is missing. This table holds over 100,000 clones, about 85% found once. What was sequenced was peripheral blood. Every receptor here comes from a man aged 50 to 60 with active COVID-19.

As to this clone: Other DNA sequences in the sample encode the same CDR3. The genes are TRBV5-1 and TRBJ1-6; 8 bases fit TRBD1. From germline, CDR1 is SGHRS and CDR2 YFSETQ. Unmatched junction bases numbered 7, after V lost 2 bases and J lost 9 bases. This CDR3 has 15 amino acids. CDR3 nucleotides: TGCGCCAGCAGCTTCGGACAGGGACGGGGTTCACCCCTCCACTTT. This sequence encodes CASSFGQGRGSPLHF.

J is TRBJ1-3 and V is TRBV18; the match to TRBD1 covers 9 bases. Germline V gene lookup returns CDR1 KGHSH and CDR2 LQKENI. Unmatched junction bases numbered 10, after V lost 2 bases and J lost 5 bases. The CDR3 totals 17 residues. CDR3 sequence: CASSPVATGGARNTIYF. The CDR3 DNA reads TGTGCCAGCTCACCAGTAGCTACAGGGGGCGCGAGAAACACCATATATTTT. Using reference TRBV18 and TRBJ1-3 for the parts outside the CDR3, the full variable domain is NAGVMQNPRHLVRRRGQEARLRCSPMKGHSHVYWYRQLPEEGLKFMVYLQKENIIDESGMPKERFSAEFPKEGPSILRIQQVVRGDSAAYFCASSPVATGGARNTIYFGEGSWLTVV.

This chain joins TRBV9 and TRBJ2-5; 8 nucleotides line up with TRBD2. Trimming took 3 bases from V and 4 from J; bases not matched to a gene: 5. This CDR3 spans 14 amino acids. Germline-derived CDR1 and CDR2 are SGDLS and YYNGEE. CDR3 nucleotide sequence: TGTGCCAGCAGCGCGGGGGGGACCTTAGAGACCCAGTACTTC. It codes for CASSAGGTLETQYF.

The CDR3 DNA follows: TGTGCCAGCAGTTCACTAGCGGGGGGGCAGGGTGAGCAGTTCTTC. It codes for CASSSLAGGQGEQFF. The chain is built from TRBV27 and TRBJ2-1, with TRBD2 matching over 13 bases. Germline V gene lookup returns CDR1 MNHEY and CDR2 SMNVEV (reference sequence). There are 15 residues in the CDR3. With 4 bases clipped from V and 9 bases from J, the junction kept 6 bases outside the gene matches.

The rearrangement links TRBV5-5 to TRBJ1-6; 10 bases align to TRBD1. CDR1 and CDR2 (germline): SGHKS, YYEKEE (reference sequence). Trimming at V came to 4 bases and at J to 10 bases, leaving 14 bases not matched to a gene. The CDR3 sequence is 17 residues long. CDR3 nucleotides: TGTGCCAGCAGCCCCGAGGCCCGGGACAGGGGCCGATCACCCCTCCACTTT. The encoded protein is CASSPEARDRGRSPLHF.

The genes are TRBV10-3 and TRBJ2-7; 8 nucleotides align to TRBD1. The CDR3 length is 21 residues. The V gene's germline CDR1 is ENHRY and CDR2 SYGVKD. After removal of 7 bases from V and 9 bases from J, the junction contained 35 bases not matched to a gene. The CDR3 spells CAIKMGLRTTRTGPLAMGQYF. The CDR3 bases are TGTGCCATCAAAATGGGTCTCCGTACTACTAGGACAGGGCCCCTCGCAATGGGGCAGTACTTC.

The J gene is TRBJ2-6, the V gene TRBV4-3; 8 nucleotides match TRBD1. The CDR3 runs 14 residues. Germline V lookup: CDR1 LGHNA, CDR2 YSLEER. V lost 2 bases to trimming and J lost 11 bases; unmatched junction nucleotides: 5. Written as DNA, the CDR3 is TGCGCCAGCAGCCAATCGGACAGGGACTACGTCCTGACTTTC. This sequence encodes CASSQSDRDYVLTF.

This sequence joins TRBV3-1 (or the pseudogene TRBV3-2) and TRBJ2-7; 12 nucleotides match TRBD2. Germline V gene lookup returns CDR1 LGHDT and CDR2 YNNKEL (reference sequence). After removal of 1 base from V and 7 bases from J, the junction contained 5 bases not matched to a gene. The CDR3 is 15 residues long. CDR3: CASSQGLAGGREQYF. CDR3 sequence (DNA): TGTGCCAGCAGCCAAGGGCTAGCGGGGGGGCGGGAGCAGTACTTC.

V usage is TRBV6-1 and J usage is TRBJ1-5, with no clear D. Trimming took off 1 base at V and 4 bases at J, with 8 bases between the two ends. The length of the CDR3 is 14 residues. Germline lookup yields CDR1 MNHNS and CDR2 SASEGT. DNA of the CDR3: TGTGCCAGCAGTGAAGTTGGCGGGAATCAGCCCCAGCATTTT. This codes for CASSEVGGNQPQHF.

The V and J genes are TRBV9 and TRBJ1-2; 7 bases line up with TRBD1. Germline loops: CDR1 SGDLS, CDR2 YYNGEE. The CDR3 is 14 residues long. V was pared by 3 bases and J by 4 bases, with 6 bases of the junction left unmatched. CDR3 bases: TGTGCCAGCAGCGCTGGACAGGTCCCCTATGGCTACACCTTC. Protein product: CASSAGQVPYGYTF.

The genes are TRBV5-4 and TRBJ2-5, with 13 bases that match TRBD2. Trimming cost V 5 bases and J 5 bases; bases outside gene matches: 9. CDR1 and CDR2 (germline): SGHNT, YYREEE (reference sequence). This CDR3 comprises 16 residues. CDR3 DNA sequence: TGTGCCAGCAGACGAACTAGCGGGGGGGCCGGGGAGACCCAGTACTTC. It translates to CASRRTSGGAGETQYF.

The V and J genes are TRBV4-2 and TRBJ1-1; a possible D gene is TRBD1 (5 bases). The germline V gene encodes CDR1 LGHNA and CDR2 YNFKEQ. The CDR3 is made up of 14 amino acids. Trimming took off 0 bases at V and 3 bases at J, with 8 bases between the two ends. CDR3 region: CASSQDAGYTEAFF. The CDR3 DNA follows: TGTGCCAGCAGCCAAGACGCAGGGTACACTGAAGCTTTCTTT.

This clone was detected a few times. The rearrangement uses TRBV9 and TRBJ1-3; D uncertain. The ends were cut back, 4 bases at V and 2 bases at J, with 16 bases in the middle. This CDR3 region has 16 residues. The germline V gene has CDR1 SGDLS and CDR2 YYNGEE. CDR3 sequence reads: CASSPEGGTAGNTIYF. The CDR3 DNA is TGTGCCAGCAGCCCGGAGGGCGGTACGGCTGGAAACACCATATATTTT.

This clone was seen only once. The rearrangement uses TRBV7-2 and TRBJ2-5; the match to TRBD2 covers 10 bases. CDR3 length: 16 residues. The J segment lost 5 bases and the V segment lost 4 bases, leaving 10 bases of the junction unmatched. The germline V gene encodes CDR1 SGHTA and CDR2 FQGNSA. CDR3 loop: CASSSVSGGAGETQYF. The CDR3 DNA follows: TGTGCCAGCAGCTCCGTGAGCGGGGGGGCCGGTGAGACCCAGTACTTC. The variable domain in full, completed from reference TRBV7-2 and TRBJ2-5, reads GAGVSQSPSNKVTEKGKDVELRCDPISGHTALYWYRQSLGQGLEFLIYFQGNSAPDKSGLPSDRFSAERTGGSVSTLTIQRTQQEDSAVYLCASSSVSGGAGETQYFGPGTRLLVL.

This clone was seen only once. The chain joins TRBV6-2 or TRBV6-3 to TRBJ1-1; 8 bases fit TRBD1. CDR3 length: 15 amino acids. The J segment lost 4 bases and the V segment lost 4 bases, leaving 8 bases of the junction unmatched. Per germline, CDR1 MNHEY and CDR2 SVGEGT. The CDR3 sequence is CASSSNRGVGTEAFF. The CDR3, as DNA: TGTGCCAGCAGTTCCAACAGGGGGGTGGGCACTGAAGCTTTCTTT.

This chain joins TRBV10-3 and TRBJ2-2; TRBD2 agrees at 9 bases. This CDR3 comprises 16 residues. The germline V gene has CDR1 ENHRY and CDR2 SYGVKD. J lost 6 bases, V lost 6 bases, and 11 bases had no gene match. CDR3 residues: CAIRGAAGGPAGELFF. In nucleotides, the CDR3 is TGTGCCATCAGAGGGGCTGCGGGGGGGCCCGCCGGGGAGCTGTTTTTT.

The CDR3 loop reads CASSRGPGGLYEQYF. DNA of the CDR3: TGCGCCAGCAGCCGGGGTCCCGGGGGGCTCTACGAGCAGTACTTC. The rearrangement joins TRBV4-1 to TRBJ2-7; maybe TRBD2 (7 bases). With 4 bases removed from V and 3 bases from J, the gap between germline ends came to 16 bases. This CDR3 spans 15 amino acids. Germline CDR1 MGHRA, CDR2 YSYEKL.

This chain links TRBV19 with TRBJ2-1; D remains unclear. The germline gives CDR1 LNHDA, CDR2 SQIVND (reference sequence). Between the trimmed V and J ends, which lost 6 bases and 6 bases, there was a span of 21 bases. The CDR3 contains 16 residues. The CDR3 is CASSSISSVLSNEQFF. DNA of the CDR3: TGTGCCAGTAGCTCCATATCGTCGGTTCTAAGCAATGAGCAGTTCTTC.

The chain combines TRBV2 with TRBJ1-5; tentative D call: TRBD1 (6 bases). The V gene lost 7 bases and the J gene lost 7 bases, with 14 bases spanning the gap. This CDR3 has 13 residues. CDR1 and CDR2 (germline): SNHLY, FYNNEI. DNA of the CDR3: TGTGCCAGCATGTTGTTTGGGGGCCAGCCCCAGCATTTT. Its translation: CASMLFGGQPQHF.

The chain is built from TRBV19 and TRBJ2-5, with D perhaps TRBD1 (6 bases). Per the germline V gene, CDR1 is LNHDA and CDR2 is SQIVND (reference sequence). CDR3 length: 14 residues. The V end was cut by 5 bases, the J end by 5 bases, with 15 bases between. CDR3 residues: CASSPGVVGETQYF. Written as DNA, the CDR3 is TGTGCCAGTAGTCCAGGGGTGGTTGGGGAGACCCAGTACTTC.